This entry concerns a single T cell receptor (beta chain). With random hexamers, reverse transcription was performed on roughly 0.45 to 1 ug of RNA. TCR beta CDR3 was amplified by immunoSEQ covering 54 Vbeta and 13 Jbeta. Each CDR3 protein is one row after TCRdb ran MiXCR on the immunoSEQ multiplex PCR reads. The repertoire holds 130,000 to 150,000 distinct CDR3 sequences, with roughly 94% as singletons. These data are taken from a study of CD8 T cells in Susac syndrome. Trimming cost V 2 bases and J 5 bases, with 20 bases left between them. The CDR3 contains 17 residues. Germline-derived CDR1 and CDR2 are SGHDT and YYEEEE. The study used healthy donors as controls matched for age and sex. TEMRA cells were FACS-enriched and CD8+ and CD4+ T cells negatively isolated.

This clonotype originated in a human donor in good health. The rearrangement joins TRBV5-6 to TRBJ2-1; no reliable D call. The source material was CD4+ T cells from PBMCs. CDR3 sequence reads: CASSFGPVRLVHNEQFF. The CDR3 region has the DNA TGTGCCAGCAGCTTTGGTCCGGTACGTCTCGTCCACAATGAGCAGTTCTTC.